The 20 T cell receptor beta chains reported below all come from one sample, sequenced in a study of blood T cell repertoires in COVID-19. Assay: immunoSEQ multiplex PCR; the TCRdb copy retains only in-frame clones and omits some. The sample holds 450,000 to 500,000 clones, roughly 87% seen once. The material sequenced was PBMCs or T cells enriched from blood (not recorded which). Every receptor here comes from a young woman who had recovered from COVID-19.

This rearrangement joins TRBV19 to TRBJ2-7; 8 bases align to TRBD2. Germline CDR1 reads LNHDA; CDR2 reads SQIVND (reference sequence). This CDR3 spans 13 amino acids. Germline trimming cut 5 bases from V and 6 bases from J; bases unmatched to any gene: 6. Here the CDR3 DNA reads TGTGCCAGTAGTTCGGGACGGGGGGGCGAGCAGTACTTC. This encodes CASSSGRGGEQYF.

The chain combines TRBV5-1 with TRBJ2-1; 10 nucleotides align to TRBD2. The trim removed 7 bases at V and 2 bases at J, leaving 9 bases unmatched. Germline values: CDR1 SGHRS, CDR2 YFSETQ. The CDR3 contains 16 residues. The CDR3 region has the DNA TGCGCCAGCGGCCCGGGACTAGCGCTGACCTACAATGAGCAGTTCTTC. This codes for CASGPGLALTYNEQFF.

This chain joins TRBV11-1 and TRBJ1-1, with D possibly TRBD1 on 5 matching bases. Trimming removed 2 bases at V and 13 bases at J, with 14 bases between. Per the germline V gene, CDR1 is SGHAT and CDR2 is FQDESV (reference sequence). This CDR3 has 12 residues. CDR3 DNA sequence: TGTGCCAGCAGCTTATTTGCAGGGAATGATTTCTTT. This gives the protein CASSLFAGNDFF. The variable domain in full, completed from reference TRBV11-1 and TRBJ1-1, reads EAEVAQSPRYKITEKSQAVAFWCDPISGHATLYWYRQILGQGPELLVQFQDESVVDDSQLPKDRFSAERLKGVDSTLKIQPAELGDSAMYLCASSLFAGNDFFGQGTRLTVV.

The chain combines TRBV28 with TRBJ2-7; D is unclear. Germline loops: CDR1 MDHEN, CDR2 SYDVKM. V was shortened by 7 bases and J by 2 bases, with 15 bases between the two germline ends. The CDR3 is 14 amino acids. The CDR3 DNA sequence: TGTGCCAGCAAAGACTCTGGCAAAACCTACGAGCAGTACTTC. It specifies CASKDSGKTYEQYF.

The gene calls are TRBV2 and TRBJ2-7, with a tentative D call TRBD2 (5 bases). The CDR3 covers 12 residues. Germline CDR1 reads SNHLY; CDR2 reads FYNNEI. Between the trimmed V and J ends, which lost 6 bases and 7 bases, there was a span of 13 bases. The CDR3 DNA sequence: TGTGCCAGCAGAGCCCCGCCGGGGGAGCAGTACTTC. It specifies CASRAPPGEQYF.

V is TRBV5-6 and J is TRBJ1-6; tentative D call: TRBD1 (5 bases). V was trimmed by 3 bases and J by 3 bases, leaving 13 bases between them. The V gene's germline CDR1 is SGHDT and CDR2 YYEEEE. The CDR3 is made up of 16 amino acids. CDR3 sequence: CASSSSTAGYNSPLHF. CDR3 sequence (DNA): TGTGCCAGCAGCTCATCGACAGCCGGCTATAATTCACCCCTCCACTTT.

The V call is TRBV19, the J call TRBJ1-6; TRBD1 matches at 7 bases. Per the germline V gene, CDR1 is LNHDA and CDR2 is SQIVND (reference sequence). This CDR3 is 17 amino acids long. After removal of 2 bases from V and 6 bases from J, the junction contained 10 bases not matched to a gene. CDR3 sequence: CASSIYGDREPNSPLHF. The CDR3 region has the DNA TGTGCCAGTAGTATATATGGGGACAGAGAGCCTAATTCACCCCTCCACTTT.

The V gene is TRBV5-6, the J gene TRBJ1-2; D possibly corresponds to TRBD1 (5 bases). Between the trimmed V and J ends, which lost 5 bases and 3 bases, there was a span of 14 bases. Germline V gene lookup returns CDR1 SGHDT and CDR2 YYEEEE. This CDR3 has 14 residues. CDR3 nucleotide sequence: TGTGCCAGCAGGGTCAGGGTTGTTGACTATGGCTACACCTTC. Translated, it gives CASRVRVVDYGYTF.

Only a few counts were recorded for this clone. The rearrangement uses TRBV2 and TRBJ2-5; D might be TRBD1 (6 bases). Trimming took off 9 bases at V and 1 base at J, with 12 bases between the two ends. There are 13 residues in the CDR3. Germline CDR1 and CDR2: SNHLY and FYNNEI. For the CDR3, the DNA is TGTGCCAGTCTTCACAGGGCCCAAGAGACCCAGTACTTC. It encodes CASLHRAQETQYF.

V is TRBV9 and J is TRBJ1-5, with D unresolved. Trimming pared 2 bases from V and 4 bases from J, leaving 7 bases between. CDR3 length: 13 residues. CDR1 is SGDLS and CDR2 is YYNGEE in the germline V gene. Written as DNA, the CDR3 is TGTGCCAGCAGCGTCGCCGCGAATCAGCCCCAGCATTTT. Amino acids: CASSVAANQPQHF.

The J gene is TRBJ2-7, the V gene TRBV6-5; tentative D call: TRBD2 (6 bases). Deletions cut 8 bases from V and 3 bases from J, with 11 bases between. CDR1 is MNHEY, CDR2 SVGAGI, per germline. The CDR3 sequence is 12 residues long. The CDR3 spells CASFRGNYEQYF. CDR3 DNA sequence: TGTGCCAGCTTTCGGGGGAACTACGAGCAGTACTTC.

The rearrangement joins TRBV6-5 to TRBJ2-5; D not certain. V was trimmed by 7 bases and J by 9 bases, leaving 12 bases between them. Germline V gene data show CDR1 as MNHEY and CDR2 as SVGAGI. The CDR3 has 11 amino acids. The CDR3 spells CASTYLTAQYF. CDR3 nucleotides: TGTGCCAGCACCTATTTAACAGCCCAGTACTTC.

This clone was found once. The chain carries TRBV2 and TRBJ2-1, with 8 bases that match TRBD2. CDR3 length: 16 residues. The ends lost 0 bases at V and 10 bases at J; junction bases unmatched: 11. Germline V CDR1 and CDR2: SNHLY, FYNNEI. CDR3 sequence reads: CASSEAGVAGTKEQFF. The CDR3 DNA reads as TGTGCCAGCAGTGAAGCTGGAGTAGCGGGGACAAAAGAGCAGTTCTTC.

The chain recombines TRBV19 with TRBJ2-2; no definite D call. Trimming cost V 1 base and J 0 bases, with 9 bases left between them. Germline-derived CDR1 and CDR2 are LNHDA and SQIVND (reference sequence). This CDR3 region has 16 residues. This CDR3 is CASSIVPRPNTGELFF. The CDR3 nucleotides are TGTGCCAGTAGTATAGTGCCCAGGCCGAACACCGGGGAGCTGTTTTTT.

The chain has TRBV16 and TRBJ2-2; D may be TRBD2 (6 bases). This CDR3 has 16 residues. V lost 3 bases to trimming and J lost 1 base, with 12 bases between them. Germline CDR1 reads KGHSY; CDR2 reads FQNENV. The CDR3 spells CASSQEGGVNTGELFF. The CDR3 DNA reads as TGTGCCAGCAGCCAGGAGGGAGGAGTGAACACCGGGGAGCTGTTTTTT.

The chain employs TRBV7-2 and TRBJ2-3; TRBD1 matches 12 bases. J gave up 5 bases and V 4 bases, and 7 bases lay outside the gene matches. Germline CDR1 is SGHTA and CDR2 is FQGNSA. This CDR3 spans 16 amino acids. The CDR3 DNA is TGTGCCAGCAGCTCGGCGGGGACAGGGGGCATAGATACGCAGTATTTT. This codes for CASSSAGTGGIDTQYF.

The rearrangement links TRBV6-5 to TRBJ1-3; D gene unclear. Germline V gene data show CDR1 as MNHEY and CDR2 as SVGAGI. The CDR3 length is 16 residues. Trimming removed 0 bases from V and 7 bases from J, with 16 bases in between. The CDR3 nucleotides are TGTGCCAGCAGTTACTCGGTATTGGTAGGGAGGAACACCATATATTTT. It is translated as CASSYSVLVGRNTIYF.

The V gene is TRBV15, the J gene TRBJ1-1, with D hard to call. CDR3 length equals 14 residues. The germline V and J ends were trimmed by 2 bases and 7 bases, with 14 bases remaining between them. The V gene's germline CDR1 is LNHNV and CDR2 YYDKDF (reference sequence). This CDR3 is CATSRPPRGNEAFF. Here the CDR3 DNA reads TGTGCCACCAGCAGACCACCAAGAGGGAATGAAGCTTTCTTT.

This chain uses TRBV11-3 with TRBJ2-3; 7 nucleotides agree with TRBD2. Trimming cost V 2 bases and J 1 base; bases outside gene matches: 3. The CDR3 covers 15 residues. Germline lookup yields CDR1 SGHNT and CDR2 YENEEA. The CDR3 DNA is TGTGCCAGCAGCTTAAGGGCGGGGGGCACAGATACGCAGTATTTT. It encodes CASSLRAGGTDTQYF.

The CDR3 coding sequence is TGTGCCAGCAGCTCTTCGTCGGGACTCAGCGGGACCCAGTACTTC. It is translated as CASSSSSGLSGTQYF. The V call is TRBV7-2, the J call TRBJ2-5; D may be TRBD2 (6 bases). Trimming left V 4 bases short and J 7 bases short, with 19 bases between. The CDR3 is 15 amino acids. Germline lookup yields CDR1 SGHTA and CDR2 FQGNSA.